This entry describes one TCR beta chain. Its antigen is currently unknown. This sample was included in a study of blood T cells in healthy people across ages. Study context: Per two T cells, template switching captured roughly one barcoded beta molecule. Study-wide findings and caveats: Researchers judged that diversity estimates from one million T cells fell short of true values.

A sample-barcoded 5' primer and a J-beta primer mix were used in a second PCR of roughly 7 to 12 cycles. MiXCR, applied by TCRdb to the 5' RACE reads, yields one record per CDR3 protein. The repertoire has around 650,000 distinct CDR3 sequences, approximately 40% of them found once; the top ten carry approximately 31%. The CDR3 loop spans 15 amino acids. The V end was cut by 7 bases, the J end by 7 bases, with 20 bases between. The rearrangement joins TRBV12-3 or TRBV12-4 to TRBJ2-1, with a possible D match to TRBD2 (6 bases). Specimen: blood. The receptor comes from an elderly man in good health. The CDR3 is CASIKNGRERNEQFF. The CDR3, as DNA: TGTGCCAGCATCAAAAATGGGCGGGAACGGAATGAGCAGTTCTTC.